A single sample is the source of the 30 T cell receptor beta chains below, sequenced in a study of OX40 agonist ivuxolimab in advanced cancers. Clones were read by immunoSEQ multiplex PCR, and TCRdb kept only the in-frame ones, dropping some. This table holds about 77,000 clones, 85% to 90% found once. The source was CD4+ or CD8+ T cells sorted from blood, collected in a trial of the OX40 agonist ivuxolimab. The receptors come from an adult with an advanced solid tumor such as melanoma, head and neck, liver or kidney cancer.

This chain joins TRBV5-1 and TRBJ2-3, with 10 bases matching TRBD2. Germline CDR1 and CDR2: SGHRS and YFSETQ. V lost 0 bases, J lost 8 bases, and 9 bases stayed unmatched. This CDR3 region has 16 residues. The CDR3 region has the DNA TGCGCCAGCAGCTTGGCTCTAGCGGGGGTAGGGGGTACGCAGTATTTT. Translation: CASSLALAGVGGTQYF.

This chain uses TRBV11-2 with TRBJ2-7, with D perhaps given as TRBD1 or TRBD2 (5 bases each). Germline values: CDR1 SGHAT, CDR2 FQNNGV. V lost 6 bases and J 0 bases, leaving 15 bases between the germline ends. The length of the CDR3 is 15 residues. CDR3 bases: TGTGCCAGCAGTCGACGGGACCGAAACTCCTACGAGCAGTACTTC. Translated, it gives CASSRRDRNSYEQYF.

The chain has TRBV7-2 and TRBJ1-6; possible D gene TRBD1, 5 bases. Germline CDR1 is SGHTA and CDR2 is FQGNSA. V was trimmed by 4 bases and J by 10 bases, leaving 17 bases between them. This CDR3 has 15 amino acids. The CDR3 here is CASSWAGGKGSPLHF. CDR3 in DNA: TGTGCCAGCAGCTGGGCGGGAGGGAAGGGGTCACCCCTCCACTTT. Complete variable domain (other parts from reference TRBV7-2 and TRBJ1-6): GAGVSQSPSNKVTEKGKDVELRCDPISGHTALYWYRQSLGQGLEFLIYFQGNSAPDKSGLPSDRFSAERTGGSVSTLTIQRTQQEDSAVYLCASSWAGGKGSPLHFGNGTRLTVT.

The V call is TRBV27, the J call TRBJ1-1; 8 nucleotides match TRBD1. Germline lookup yields CDR1 MNHEY and CDR2 SMNVEV (reference sequence). This CDR3 is 15 amino acids long. V lost 5 bases and J lost 5; bases outside the gene matches: 10. The DNA of the CDR3 is TGTGCCAGCAGTGGAAATCAGGGGGCAGGAACTGAAGCTTTCTTT. This codes for CASSGNQGAGTEAFF.

The table lists this clone with a count of one. V usage is TRBV9 and J usage is TRBJ2-7; tentative D call: TRBD2 (6 bases). V was cut by 4 bases and J by 7 bases, with 15 bases left in between. CDR3 length equals 13 residues. From germline, CDR1 is SGDLS and CDR2 YYNGEE. CDR3 coding DNA: TGTGCCAGCAGCCTCCCCCCCGGAGGGGAGCAGTACTTC. Protein: CASSLPPGGEQYF.

This rearrangement joins TRBV7-2 to TRBJ1-4; D gene unclear. CDR1 is SGHTA, CDR2 FQGNSA, per germline. V was pared by 3 bases and J by 8 bases, with 10 bases between. This CDR3 is 13 amino acids long. The CDR3 protein is CASSFGSREKLFF. The CDR3 bases are TGTGCCAGCAGCTTCGGGAGCAGGGAAAAACTGTTTTTT.

The CDR3 DNA follows: TGTGCCAGCAGTTCCTGGGAGGGAGGTCTGGATGGCTACACCTTC. Its protein is CASSSWEGGLDGYTF. V is TRBV27 and J is TRBJ1-2; D ambiguous. In germline, CDR1 is MNHEY, CDR2 SMNVEV (reference sequence). V lost 4 bases and J 6 bases, leaving 18 bases between the germline ends. The CDR3 loop spans 15 amino acids.

Only a few counts were recorded for this clone. Other nucleotide sequences in the sample specify the same CDR3. This sequence joins TRBV6-1 and TRBJ2-1; D may be TRBD1 or TRBD2 (5 bases each). Germline V gives CDR1 MNHNS, CDR2 SASEGT. Trimming cost V 2 bases and J 2 bases, with 16 bases left between them. The length of the CDR3 is 17 residues. CDR3 in DNA: TGTGCCAGCAGTGAACTCCACGGGGCCACTCCCTACAATGAGCAGTTCTTC. This gives the protein CASSELHGATPYNEQFF.

J is TRBJ2-7 and V is TRBV18; either TRBD1 or TRBD2 may supply D (5 bases each). Per the germline V gene, CDR1 is KGHSH and CDR2 is LQKENI. Trimming removed 2 bases at V and 6 bases at J, with 8 bases between. CDR3 length: 12 amino acids. CDR3 DNA sequence: TGTGCCAGCTCACCAACGGGGCGCGAGCAGTACTTC. Its translation: CASSPTGREQYF. The full variable domain, its missing parts supplied by reference TRBV18 and TRBJ2-7, is NAGVMQNPRHLVRRRGQEARLRCSPMKGHSHVYWYRQLPEEGLKFMVYLQKENIIDESGMPKERFSAEFPKEGPSILRIQQVVRGDSAAYFCASSPTGREQYFGPGTRLTVT.

The chain has TRBV2 and TRBJ1-4; 7 nucleotides agree with TRBD1. This CDR3 comprises 15 residues. V dropped 6 bases and J dropped 5; count of bases not matched to a gene: 9. Germline V CDR1 and CDR2: SNHLY, FYNNEI. CDR3 amino acids: CASRGQRGLNEKLFF. The CDR3, as DNA: TGTGCCAGCAGGGGACAGCGAGGGCTCAATGAAAAACTGTTTTTT.

This chain connects TRBV19 to TRBJ2-2; 10 bases match TRBD1. Germline trimming cut 5 bases from V and 5 bases from J; bases unmatched to any gene: 8. This CDR3 is built from 16 residues. CDR1 is LNHDA, CDR2 SQIVND, per germline (reference sequence). DNA of the CDR3: TGTGCCAGTAGTCCCCGGACAGGGGGAGGGACCGGGGAGCTGTTTTTT. It translates to CASSPRTGGGTGELFF.

Concerning this clone itself: Within the sample, other DNA sequences also encode this same CDR3. The genes are TRBV4-2 and TRBJ2-1; 11 nucleotides line up with TRBD2. J was trimmed by 10 bases and V by 1 base; bases with no gene match: 6. CDR1 is LGHNA and CDR2 is YNFKEQ in the germline V gene. The CDR3 is 15 residues long. The chain's CDR3 is CASSQVSGGAREQFF. The CDR3 DNA follows: TGTGCCAGCAGCCAAGTTAGCGGGGGGGCTCGGGAGCAGTTCTTC.

The rearrangement uses TRBV19 and TRBJ2-1; D is ambiguous. The V and J ends lost 4 bases and 0 bases respectively, with 13 bases between them. Per germline, CDR1 LNHDA and CDR2 SQIVND (reference sequence). The CDR3 has 16 amino acids. CDR3 coding DNA: TGTGCCAGTAGTAAAACGACCCAGAGCTCCTACAATGAGCAGTTCTTC. It codes for CASSKTTQSSYNEQFF. Variable domain in full (rest from reference TRBV19 and TRBJ2-1): DGGITQSPKYLFRKEGQNVTLSCEQNLNHDAMYWYRQDPGQGLRLIYYSQIVNDFQKGDIAEGYSVSREKKESFPLTVTSAQKNPTAFYLCASSKTTQSSYNEQFFGPGTRLTVL.

This chain uses TRBV6-6 with TRBJ1-2; D may be TRBD1 (5 bases). V lost 3 bases and J 4 bases, leaving 18 bases between the germline ends. The CDR3 runs 16 residues. The germline CDR1 and CDR2 sequences are MNHNY and SVGAGI (reference sequence). The CDR3 is CASSYSTRTSSYGYTF. The CDR3 region has the DNA TGTGCCAGCAGTTATTCGACCAGGACATCCTCCTATGGCTACACCTTC.

The chain links TRBV30 to TRBJ1-1, with a tentative D call TRBD1 (5 bases). Germline-derived CDR1 and CDR2 are GTSNPN and SVGIG (reference sequence). V was trimmed by 3 bases and J by 0 bases, leaving 8 bases between them. This CDR3 is built from 13 residues. The CDR3 loop reads CAWRGRVNTEAFF. In DNA, the CDR3 is TGTGCCTGGAGGGGCAGGGTGAACACTGAAGCTTTCTTT.

This chain connects TRBV4-1 to TRBJ1-1; D remains ambiguous. From germline, CDR1 is MGHRA and CDR2 YSYEKL. The CDR3 runs 15 residues. Trimming removed 3 bases from V and 2 bases from J, with 13 bases in between. The CDR3 DNA follows: TGCGCCAGCAGCCACAAGGACGGCACTAACACTGAAGCTTTCTTT. It specifies CASSHKDGTNTEAFF.

The rearrangement links TRBV11-2 to TRBJ2-2, with TRBD1 matching 7 bases. The J segment lost 6 bases and the V segment lost 5 bases, leaving 9 bases of the junction unmatched. Per the germline V gene, CDR1 is SGHAT and CDR2 is FQNNGV. This CDR3 has 15 residues. This chain's CDR3 is CASSPQRGPAGELFF. The CDR3 DNA reads as TGTGCCAGCAGCCCCCAAAGGGGGCCGGCCGGGGAGCTGTTTTTT. The complete variable domain, with remaining parts taken from reference TRBV11-2 and TRBJ2-2, reads EAGVAQSPRYKIIEKRQSVAFWCNPISGHATLYWYQQILGQGPKLLIQFQNNGVVDDSQLPKDRFSAERLKGVDSTLKIQPAKLEDSAVYLCASSPQRGPAGELFFGEGSRLTVL.

The chain carries TRBV7-9 and TRBJ2-1; D might be TRBD1 or TRBD2, each matching 6 bases. Germline values: CDR1 SEHNR, CDR2 FQNEAQ (reference sequence). Trimming pared 5 bases from V and 8 bases from J, leaving 16 bases between. CDR3 length equals 14 residues. The CDR3 DNA is TGTGCCAGCAGCCCCCCCCGGGGGCAGTATGAGCAGTTCTTC. This translates into CASSPPRGQYEQFF.

The gene calls are TRBV6-5 and TRBJ2-6; D assignment may be TRBD1 or TRBD2 (5 bases each). The CDR3 sequence is 15 residues long. CDR1 and CDR2 (germline): MNHEY, SVGAGI. V was pared by 6 bases and J by 4 bases, with 13 bases between. CDR3 amino acids: CASSTAGRGANVLTF. As DNA, the CDR3 is TGTGCCAGCAGCACCGCAGGGAGAGGGGCCAACGTCCTGACTTTC.

This sequence joins TRBV23-1 and TRBJ1-2; maybe TRBD1 (5 bases). TRBV23-1 is filed as an ORF, its function uncertain. The germline V and J ends were trimmed by 3 bases and 7 bases, with 12 bases remaining between them. The CDR3 contains 13 residues. The CDR3 region is CASSQAGGTGYTF. The CDR3 DNA is TGCGCCAGCAGTCAGGCGGGGGGAACTGGCTACACCTTC.

The V gene is TRBV7-9, the J gene TRBJ1-2; D is ambiguous. CDR1 SEHNR and CDR2 FQNEAQ come from the germline V gene (reference sequence). Deletions cut 5 bases from V and 8 bases from J, with 15 bases between. There are 13 residues in the CDR3. The CDR3 sequence: CASSTRARVGYTF. DNA of the CDR3: TGTGCCAGCAGCACTAGGGCCCGAGTGGGCTACACCTTC.

This sequence joins TRBV6-5 and TRBJ1-5; no reliable D call. Trimming left V 0 bases short and J 3 bases short, with 9 bases between. The CDR3 contains 15 residues. Germline CDR1 and CDR2: MNHEY and SVGAGI. CDR3 loop: CASSYSVSFNQPQHF. The CDR3 DNA follows: TGTGCCAGCAGTTACTCGGTCAGCTTCAATCAGCCCCAGCATTTT.

V and J are TRBV6-1 and TRBJ1-2; TRBD1 is a possible D gene (6 bases). V lost 5 bases, J lost 8 bases, and 18 bases lay in between. The CDR3 spans 14 residues. Germline V gene lookup returns CDR1 MNHNS and CDR2 SASEGT. CDR3 DNA: TGTGCCAGCAGTCTCTCTCAGACAGGTGTGGGCTACACCTTC. The encoded protein is CASSLSQTGVGYTF.

This chain uses TRBV7-6 with TRBJ1-3; tentatively, D is TRBD1 (6 bases). The CDR3 has 17 amino acids. The germline V gene has CDR1 SGHVS and CDR2 FNYEAQ. Trimming removed 5 bases from V and 0 bases from J, with 17 bases in between. The CDR3 DNA reads TGTGCCAGCAGCCCCACCCCGGGACAACTCTCTGGAAACACCATATATTTT. Translated: CASSPTPGQLSGNTIYF.

The genes are TRBV11-1 and TRBJ2-3; the match to TRBD2 covers 8 bases. The germline V gene encodes CDR1 SGHAT and CDR2 FQDESV (reference sequence). The trim removed 3 bases at V and 7 bases at J, leaving 6 bases unmatched. The CDR3 runs 14 residues. The CDR3 sequence is CASSFAGGSNTQYF. The DNA for the CDR3 is TGTGCCAGCAGCTTCGCGGGGGGTTCGAATACGCAGTATTTT.

This clone was detected a few times. This chain uses TRBV4-2 with TRBJ1-1, with D possibly matching TRBD1 (5 bases). The CDR3 spans 16 residues. Germline V gives CDR1 LGHNA, CDR2 YNFKEQ. V lost 1 base, J lost 4 bases, and 16 bases lay in between. CDR3 protein: CASSQGVGPAGTEAFF. The CDR3, as DNA: TGTGCCAGCAGCCAAGGCGTGGGACCTGCGGGCACTGAAGCTTTCTTT.

The table lists this clone with a few counts. The chain joins TRBV9 to TRBJ2-7; 12 bases line up with TRBD1. Germline V gives CDR1 SGDLS, CDR2 YYNGEE. Trimming removed 3 bases from V and 4 bases from J; junction bases left unmatched: 5. CDR3 length: 15 residues. The CDR3 is CASSERDRGHYEQYF. CDR3 in DNA: TGTGCCAGCAGCGAGAGGGACAGGGGGCATTACGAGCAGTACTTC.

This clone was detected only once. V is TRBV7-9 and J is TRBJ2-3; 8 bases are a match to TRBD2. The CDR3 totals 16 residues. Trimming took 6 bases from V and 4 from J; bases not matched to a gene: 12. Germline V gene sequence: CDR1 SEHNR, CDR2 FQNEAQ (reference sequence). CDR3 bases: TGTGCCAGCAGATCCCGGGGGGGCCTAAACGCAGATACGCAGTATTTT. Residues: CASRSRGGLNADTQYF.

This chain connects TRBV11-2 to TRBJ2-3; D is unresolved. The CDR3 totals 11 residues. Germline assignment: CDR1 SGHAT and CDR2 FQNNGV. The germline V and J ends were trimmed by 2 bases and 5 bases, with 2 bases remaining between them. The CDR3 region has the DNA TGTGCCAGCAGCTTATTAGATACGCAGTATTTT. It translates to CASSLLDTQYF.

The chain carries TRBV5-4 and TRBJ2-5; tentative D call: TRBD1 (6 bases). Trimming pared 2 bases from V and 0 bases from J, leaving 14 bases between. CDR3 length equals 16 residues. Germline V lookup: CDR1 SGHNT, CDR2 YYREEE (reference sequence). Written as DNA, the CDR3 is TGTGCCAGCAGCTTCAAAGGCAGGGGCCACCAAGAGACCCAGTACTTC. It is translated as CASSFKGRGHQETQYF.